A single sample is the source of the 24 T cell receptor beta chains below, sequenced in a study of regulatory T cells in long-lasting Graves disease. Construction of TCR beta libraries relied on iRepertoire HTBI primers and on Arm-PCR targeting CDR3 regions. From the multiplex PCR reads, TCRdb called clonotypes with MiXCR, one entry per CDR3 protein. The sample has hundreds of thousands of distinct CDR3 sequences; around 13% are singletons. The time point: newly diagnosed GD, antithyroid drugs for less than 3 months. From RNA extracted from PBMCs, the TCR library was made. The same specimen was also included in a second study, on T cells in Graves' hyperthyroidism and ophthalmopathy.

This material consisted of peripheral blood mononuclear cells (PBMCs), taken at new diagnosis, from a patient treated with antithyroid drugs. The origin of the receptors is a young woman with Graves disease.

Ten or more counts support this clonotype. The junction departs from germline at one end; a sequencing error may be responsible. V usage is TRBV7-2 and J usage is TRBJ2-3; 11 nucleotides line up with TRBD2. The CDR3 has 13 amino acids. Germline lookup yields CDR1 SGHTA and CDR2 FQGNSA. The CDR3 nucleotides are TGTGCCAGCAGCTTTTTAGCGGGAGGGCCCGGGAGTTTT. This translates into CASSFLAGGPGSF.

This clonotype was observed at least ten times. The CDR3 sequence: CASSQQGAQPTDTQYF. The CDR3 DNA follows: TGTGCCAGCAGCCAGCAGGGGGCCCAACCCACAGATACGCAGTATTTT. This chain uses TRBV6-1 with TRBJ2-3; 8 nucleotides align to TRBD1. The germline CDR1 and CDR2 sequences are MNHNS and SASEGT. Trimming removed 6 bases from V and 2 bases from J; junction bases left unmatched: 10. This CDR3 contains 16 residues.

This clonotype was counted a few times. The CDR3 region has the DNA TGCAGTGCTATCAGAATAGCCAAAAACATTCAGTACTTC. Protein sequence: CSAIRIAKNIQYF. The V gene is TRBV20-1, the J gene TRBJ2-4; D gene unclear. This CDR3 region has 13 residues. V dropped 4 bases and J dropped 0 bases, with 7 bases sitting between them. Germline V CDR1 and CDR2: DFQATT, SNEGSKA (reference sequence).

The chain joins TRBV7-9 to TRBJ2-7, with TRBD1 identical over 8 bases. CDR1 SEHNR and CDR2 FQNEAQ come from the germline V gene (reference sequence). The trim removed 2 bases at V and 5 bases at J, leaving 5 bases unmatched. This CDR3 is built from 14 residues. CDR3 amino acids: CASSLSGGTDEQYF. The CDR3 region has the DNA TGTGCCAGCAGCTTATCAGGGGGCACCGACGAGCAGTACTTC.

The genes are TRBV5-4 and TRBJ1-6; D perhaps matches TRBD1 (6 bases). Germline V gene sequence: CDR1 SGHNT, CDR2 YYREEE (reference sequence). V lost 4 bases, J lost 2 bases, and 16 bases lay in between. This CDR3 is built from 17 residues. CDR3 in amino acids: CASSPGATNAYNSPLHF. The DNA for the CDR3 is TGTGCCAGCAGCCCGGGGGCGACTAACGCCTATAATTCACCCCTCCACTTT.

In its sample, this clonotype was seen many times. The chain links TRBV20-1 to TRBJ2-1, with D uncertain. The CDR3 loop spans 10 amino acids. Trimming stripped 6 bases from V and 4 bases from J, with 4 bases between. The germline CDR1 and CDR2 sequences are DFQATT and SNEGSKA (reference sequence). The CDR3 nucleotides read TGCAGTGCCACTTACAATGAGCAGTTCTTC. It yields the protein CSATYNEQFF.

This clonotype was observed many times. The genes are TRBV6-2 or TRBV6-3 and TRBJ1-1, with D possibly being TRBD1 (6 bases). The CDR3 is made up of 14 amino acids. Germline CDR1 reads MNHEY; CDR2 reads SVGEGT. The V and J ends lost 0 bases and 4 bases respectively, with 9 bases between them. The CDR3 protein is CASSYSAGATEAFF. CDR3 nucleotides: TGTGCCAGCAGTTACTCGGCAGGGGCCACTGAAGCTTTCTTT.

This clonotype was seen ten or more times. The chain uses TRBV7-8 and TRBJ1-4; 7 nucleotides line up with TRBD1. V shed 4 bases and J 3 bases; nucleotides not matched to a gene: 5. Germline CDR1 is SGHVS and CDR2 is FQNEAQ. CDR3 length: 15 residues. CDR3 coding DNA: TGTGCCAGCAGCTCCCCCGGACAGGCTAATGAAAAACTGTTTTTT. Translating it yields CASSSPGQANEKLFF.

Many counts were recorded for this clonotype. The V and J genes are TRBV18 and TRBJ1-4; unclear D gene. The germline gives CDR1 KGHSH, CDR2 LQKENI. Trimming cost V 8 bases and J 0 bases, with 13 bases left between them. The CDR3 totals 15 residues. The CDR3 loop is CASSLSGATNEKLFF. CDR3 nucleotide sequence: TGTGCCAGCAGCTTAAGTGGGGCAACTAATGAAAAACTGTTTTTT.

The chain joins TRBV20-1 to TRBJ1-1; a weak D match, TRBD1 (5 bases). Germline lookup yields CDR1 DFQATT and CDR2 SNEGSKA (reference sequence). The V and J ends lost 3 bases and 1 base respectively, with 15 bases between them. This CDR3 has 15 residues. This CDR3 reads CSASNSRVGNTEAFF. CDR3 sequence (DNA): TGCAGTGCTAGCAACTCCAGGGTGGGGAACACTGAAGCTTTCTTT.

The chain couples TRBV5-6 to TRBJ2-2, with TRBD1 matching 8 bases. Losses at the gene ends were 2 bases for V and 6 bases for J; bases not matched to a gene: 9. The germline V gene encodes CDR1 SGHDT and CDR2 YYEEEE. The CDR3 has 16 residues. CDR3 in amino acids: CASSLRPRGRSGELFF. Written as DNA, the CDR3 is TGTGCCAGCAGCTTACGACCCAGGGGGCGGTCCGGGGAGCTGTTTTTT.

This clonotype has only a few counts. The J gene is TRBJ1-5, the V gene TRBV6-5; D is unclear. Trimming took 2 bases from V and 0 from J, leaving 8 bases between them. CDR1 and CDR2 (germline): MNHEY, SVGAGI. The CDR3 loop spans 15 amino acids. The CDR3 is CASSYPNYSNQPQHF. CDR3 bases: TGTGCCAGCAGTTACCCCAATTATAGCAATCAGCCCCAGCATTTT.

This clonotype was observed many times. The chain joins TRBV30 to TRBJ1-1; no definite D call. The CDR3 is 15 amino acids. Germline V lookup: CDR1 GTSNPN, CDR2 SVGIG (reference sequence). V lost 0 bases, J lost 8 bases, and 19 bases lay in between. The CDR3 loop reads CAWSVPPSSTAEAFF. In nucleotides, the CDR3 is TGTGCCTGGAGTGTACCCCCCTCATCCACGGCCGAAGCTTTCTTT.

A few counts support this clonotype. The J gene is TRBJ2-1, the V gene TRBV20-1, with D tentatively TRBD2 (6 bases). This CDR3 has 13 residues. The germline CDR1 and CDR2 sequences are DFQATT and SNEGSKA (reference sequence). V was trimmed by 5 bases and J by 8 bases, leaving 16 bases between them. DNA of the CDR3: TGCAGTGCTCTCCGGGACTTTCCCGATGAGCAGTTCTTC. Translating gives CSALRDFPDEQFF.

A few counts support this clonotype. This chain connects TRBV27 to TRBJ1-6; D uncertain. This CDR3 spans 14 amino acids. In germline, CDR1 is MNHEY, CDR2 SMNVEV (reference sequence). The germline V and J ends were trimmed by 6 bases and 5 bases, with 11 bases remaining between them. Written as DNA, the CDR3 is TGTGCCAGCAGGCCACAAGCAAATAATTCACCCCTCCACTTT. Translated, it gives CASRPQANNSPLHF.

A remark on this clonotype: A much bigger clone sits one base away, suggesting this may be a read error. The chain carries TRBV30 and TRBJ2-5, with no clear D. The CDR3 is 13 residues long. Trimming took off 5 bases at V and 4 bases at J, with 14 bases between the two ends. Germline CDR1 GTSNPN, CDR2 SVGIG (reference sequence). CDR3 region: CAWVVILGETQYF. CDR3 DNA: TGTGCCTGGGTAGTGATTCTTGGAGAGACCCAGTACTTC.

This clonotype appeared many times. The genes are TRBV20-1 and TRBJ2-1, with D perhaps assigned TRBD1 or TRBD2 (5 bases each). Germline lookup yields CDR1 DFQATT and CDR2 SNEGSKA (reference sequence). The CDR3 runs to 14 residues. V was trimmed by 7 bases and J by 0 bases, leaving 13 bases between them. The CDR3 protein is CSVRDHRSYNEQFF. The CDR3 DNA reads TGCAGTGTAAGGGACCATCGCTCCTACAATGAGCAGTTCTTC.

Regarding this clonotype: With a far larger clone one base away, a read error is the likely cause. The genes are TRBV7-7 and TRBJ2-5; 13 bases line up with TRBD2. The germline V gene has CDR1 SSHAT and CDR2 FNYEAQ (reference sequence). The CDR3 runs 16 residues. V was pared by 5 bases and J by 4 bases, with 7 bases of the junction left unmatched. CDR3 DNA: TGTGCCAGCAGCCCCGGGACTAGCGGGAATGGAGAGACCCAGTACTTC. Encoded protein: CASSPGTSGNGETQYF.

This clonotype was observed a handful of times. The J gene is TRBJ2-5, the V gene TRBV20-1; 11 nucleotides line up with TRBD2. This CDR3 is 17 amino acids long. The V gene's germline CDR1 is DFQATT and CDR2 SNEGSKA (reference sequence). J lost 5 bases, V lost 5 bases, and 16 bases had no gene match. This chain's CDR3 is CSARPPRLAGLQETQYF. The CDR3 DNA reads TGCAGTGCTCGCCCTCCGCGACTAGCGGGACTTCAGGAGACCCAGTACTTC.

This clonotype occurred many times. The rearrangement links TRBV13 to TRBJ2-5; the D gene is possibly TRBD1 (6 bases). Between the trimmed V and J ends, which lost 6 bases and 0 bases, there was a span of 8 bases. Germline CDR1 and CDR2: PRHDT and FYEKMQ (reference sequence). The length of the CDR3 is 13 residues. This CDR3 is CASSRTDQETQYF. The CDR3 bases are TGTGCCAGCAGTCGGACAGACCAAGAGACCCAGTACTTC.

This clonotype was picked up many times. V usage is TRBV20-1 and J usage is TRBJ2-1, with TRBD2 identical over 12 bases. Germline trimming cut 3 bases from V and 8 bases from J; bases unmatched to any gene: 8. The CDR3 totals 15 residues. Germline CDR1 and CDR2: DFQATT and SNEGSKA (reference sequence). The CDR3 DNA follows: TGCAGTGCTAGCCTACGACTAGCGGGAGTCGATGAGCAGTTCTTC. Translated: CSASLRLAGVDEQFF.

Comment on this clonotype: It is likely a read error: a sequence one base away is far more abundant. CDR3 nucleotide sequence: TGTGCCAGCGTCCCCCAGGCACTGAGCTCCTACAATGAGCAGTACTTC. Protein product: CASVPQALSSYNEQYF. V usage is TRBV7-2 and J usage is TRBJ2-5; D gene uncertain. The germline V gene has CDR1 SGHTA and CDR2 FQGNSA. V was shortened by 8 bases and J by 11 bases, with 30 bases between the two germline ends. This CDR3 region has 16 residues.

In its sample, this clonotype was seen many times. This chain connects TRBV2 to TRBJ1-1, with 7 nucleotides matching TRBD1. This CDR3 is 13 amino acids long. Looked up from germline, CDR1 is SNHLY and CDR2 is FYNNEI. Trimming took 2 bases from V and 5 from J; bases not matched to a gene: 2. In DNA form, the CDR3 reads TGTGCCAGCAGTGAATCGGGACAGACTGAAGCTTTCTTT. This gives the protein CASSESGQTEAFF.

This clonotype was counted many times. The rearrangement uses TRBV12-3 or TRBV12-4 and TRBJ1-1; maybe TRBD1 (5 bases). V lost 6 bases and J lost 1, with 15 bases in between. This CDR3 comprises 15 residues. CDR3 protein: CASSGRVSGNTEAFF. For the CDR3, the DNA is TGTGCCAGCAGCGGCAGGGTTTCGGGGAACACTGAAGCTTTCTTT.